Described below is a single TCR beta chain sequence and its context. Many counts were recorded for this clonotype. The target of this receptor is not known. No clone much larger than this one lies a single base away; base qualities are absent. This sample stems from a study of T cells in Graves' hyperthyroidism and ophthalmopathy (dated by TCRdb to between 2018 and 2021). For the wider study: Peripheral blood was sampled at the time of initial diagnosis, prior to any treatment. A discovery cohort of around 98 patients, roughly 45 with Graves' ophthalmopathy and about 60 with stable Graves' hyperthyroidism, was used to find distinguishing TCR V-J signatures. An independent validation cohort of fewer than 20 hyperthyroidism patients and more than 15 patients who later progressed to ophthalmopathy tested prospective prediction of ophthalmopathy. The approximately 100 discovery patients were randomly split 7:3 into training and test sets. In roughly six Graves' hyperthyroidism patients, the study also compared T-cell repertoires from thyroid tissue with T-cell repertoires from blood. After sampling, hyperthyroidism patients received methimazole starting at 30 mg daily, and ophthalmopathy patients received high-dose intravenous methylprednisolone. TCR Vbeta CDR3 sequencing of approximately 140 peripheral blood samples (fewer than 45 ophthalmopathy, about 75 hyperthyroidism and some 17 progressor patients) is reported in the paper.

V is cut by 1 base and J by 7 bases, and the space between the germline ends is 8 bases. In the germline V gene, CDR1 corresponds to MNHNS and CDR2 to SASEGT. Its CDR3 holds 13 amino acids, cysteine through phenylalanine. The entry retains the CDR3 DNA only, 39 bases that are in frame from base 1. Results the study describes overall, beyond this receptor: A model built on a 13 V-J signature distinguished ophthalmopathy from stable hyperthyroidism, reaching over 85% sensitivity and 81% to 83% specificity in cross-validation and 80%/75% in testing. During validation, the model predicted progression to ophthalmopathy a median of roughly six months ahead of onset, with approximately 71% sensitivity and less than 85% specificity. No statistical method was used to fix the sample size in advance, and group allocation was not hidden from the investigators. Most expanded thyroid clonotypes (frequency above 0.001) were also found in blood, which suggests that blood repertoires may mirror thyroid immune responses.

TCR beta CDR3 regions were amplified from RNA transcripts. The TCR CDR3 was subjected to a first round of RT-PCR using the HTBI primer set and the Qiagen OneStep RT-PCR kit. A second multiplex PCR round built the libraries, followed by size selection and purification. Sequencing of the libraries was done on an Illumina HiSeq2000 using paired-end 100 bp reads. As for the original processing: SOAPnuke was used to process the raw data, removing reads that contained adapters or uncalled bases, had a mean Phred below 15, or lacked an exact match to the constant primer or identifier. COPE v1.2.5 was used to merge high-quality paired reads, and clonotypes were defined as unique nucleotide sequences. Clonotypes were aligned to IMGT TRBV, TRBD and TRBJ reference segments using MiTCR v1.1. Analysis was restricted to V-J combinations with a frequency above 0.0001, which covered about 99% of repertoires. The TCS score was defined as F50 (clonal expansion) divided by E x V (chaos), with BLOSUM62-based TCRdist calculated between CDR3 peptides within each V-J. Welch's t-statistics and random forest reduced fewer than 600 V-J features to 10 to 15, which were used in a naive Bayes classifier (R e1071). Thyroid-blood repertoire similarity was quantified with the Morisita-Horn index. The public reads were run again by TCRdb, first through fastp at Q25 and then through MiXCR, and only productive beta chains were kept. When rows share a CDR3 protein, they turn into one entry using the most common DNA and genes. TCRdb's processing, not the study's, gives the V and J calls here. Recorded for this sample are around 97,000 distinct CDR3 sequences; approximately 50% of them occurred a single time. Jointly, the top ten make up under 30% of the sample.

Graves' hyperthyroidism was defined as stable when no progression to ophthalmopathy occurred over 18 months of follow-up. Hyperthyroidism patients were aged 18 to 65 years and newly diagnosed, with disease duration of less than 2 months. Patients with uncontrolled infections, other autoimmune diseases, pregnancy or lactation were excluded. Diagnoses were established on the basis of clinical symptoms, serum thyroxine and TRAb, thyroid ultrasound, and orbital computed tomography. PBMCs were separated from over 9 ml of fresh peripheral blood using Ficoll-Paque density gradient centrifugation. Total RNA was extracted with Trizol reagent, and quality was checked on an Agilent 2100 Bioanalyzer.

This receptor was obtained from a man aged 35-49 years with Graves' hyperthyroidism. Recombination joined TRBV6-1 with TRBJ1-3; matching of 5 bases hints at TRBD1 as the D gene. The sample comprised blood. The DNA sequence reads TGTGCCAGCAGTGAAGGTCGGGGGAACACCATATATTTT. Its protein reads: CASSEGRGNTIYF.